The 30 T cell receptor beta chains reported below all come from one sample, sequenced in a study of blood T cell repertoires in COVID-19. TCRdb's copy holds only in-frame clones and misses some; the assay was immunoSEQ multiplex PCR. In the table there are approximately 250,000 clones, about 89% of which are singletons. The specimen was PBMCs or T cells enriched from blood (not recorded which). These receptors were collected from a woman aged 25 to 39 who had recovered from COVID-19.

CDR3 sequence reads: CASSWGLAGEGKYNEQFF. CDR3 DNA sequence: TGTGCCAGCAGCTGGGGACTAGCGGGAGAGGGGAAATACAATGAGCAGTTCTTC. This chain joins TRBV5-4 and TRBJ2-1; TRBD2 aligns across 14 bases. Germline V gene data show CDR1 as SGHNT and CDR2 as YYREEE (reference sequence). This CDR3 has 18 amino acids. The trim removed 3 bases at V and 4 bases at J, leaving 9 bases unmatched.

The rearrangement uses TRBV4-3 and TRBJ2-7; 10 nucleotides agree with TRBD2. CDR3 length equals 16 residues. With 0 bases clipped from V and 2 bases from J, the junction kept 4 bases outside the gene matches. Germline loops: CDR1 LGHNA, CDR2 YSLEER. CDR3 sequence: CASSQETSGRTYEQYF. In nucleotides, the CDR3 is TGCGCCAGCAGCCAAGAGACTAGCGGGCGTACCTACGAGCAGTACTTC.

This clone was seen only once. This rearrangement joins TRBV28 to TRBJ1-2, with 9 bases lining up with TRBD1. CDR1 MDHEN and CDR2 SYDVKM come from the germline V gene. V was pared by 4 bases and J by 7 bases, with 7 bases of the junction left unmatched. The CDR3 sequence is 14 residues long. The CDR3 reads CASSYPGQGIGYTF. The CDR3, as DNA: TGTGCCAGCAGTTATCCGGGACAGGGAATTGGCTACACCTTC.

The chain has TRBV6-6 and TRBJ1-1; D gene ambiguous. Trimming shortened V by 2 bases and J by 1 base, and 8 bases separated the two germline ends. This CDR3 region has 14 residues. Germline V gives CDR1 MNHNY, CDR2 SVGAGI (reference sequence). The CDR3 bases are TGTGCCAGCAGTTACCAAACAGCGAACACTGAAGCTTTCTTT. It yields the protein CASSYQTANTEAFF.

The rearrangement links TRBV3-1 (or the pseudogene TRBV3-2) to TRBJ1-2; D remains ambiguous. V lost 7 bases and J lost 1, with 7 bases in between. There are 12 residues in the CDR3. The germline V gene encodes CDR1 LGHDT and CDR2 YNNKEL (reference sequence). Written as DNA, the CDR3 is TGTGCCAGCACGTCGGGTAACTATGGCTACACCTTC. Translation gives CASTSGNYGYTF.

The DNA for the CDR3 is TGTGCCAGCAGTAGGGGGTACGAGAATTCACCCCTCCACTTT. Amino acids: CASSRGYENSPLHF. V gene TRBV3-1 (or the pseudogene TRBV3-2) combines with J gene TRBJ1-6; perhaps TRBD1 as D (6 bases). This CDR3 spans 14 amino acids. The V gene's germline CDR1 is LGHDT and CDR2 YNNKEL (reference sequence). Trimming pared 6 bases from V and 7 bases from J, leaving 13 bases between.

The rearrangement uses TRBV19 and TRBJ2-7; D is undetermined. Germline CDR1 LNHDA, CDR2 SQIVND (reference sequence). Trimming stripped 6 bases from V and 5 bases from J, with 17 bases between. The CDR3 extends over 14 amino acids. The CDR3 loop is CASSLPGRRNEQYF. In DNA, the CDR3 is TGTGCCAGTAGCCTACCGGGTCGTCGAAACGAGCAGTACTTC.

This clone came up many times. The genes are TRBV7-9 and TRBJ2-7; 8 bases line up with TRBD2. This CDR3 contains 16 residues. The V segment lost 2 bases and the J segment 2 bases; nucleotides outside the gene matches: 8. The germline V gene has CDR1 SEHNR and CDR2 FQNEAQ (reference sequence). As DNA, the CDR3 is TGTGCCAGCAGCTTATCATCACTAGCGGCACCCTACGAGCAGTACTTC. Translating it yields CASSLSSLAAPYEQYF.

Notes on this clone: A much larger clonotype is one base distant, so this may be a read error. Other DNA sequences in the sample encode the same CDR3. The rearrangement uses TRBV6-5 and TRBJ2-7; TRBD2 matches at 8 bases. Germline trimming cut 2 bases from V and 0 bases from J; bases unmatched to any gene: 0. The germline V gene has CDR1 MNHEY and CDR2 SVGAGI. This CDR3 comprises 14 residues. The CDR3 DNA reads TGTGCCAGCAGTTACGGGACTAGCTCCTACGAGCAGTACTTC. Amino acid sequence: CASSYGTSSYEQYF.

The chain joins TRBV30 to TRBJ1-4; TRBD1 aligns across 7 bases. V lost 4 bases and J lost 5; bases outside the gene matches: 7. Germline CDR1 and CDR2: GTSNPN and SVGIG (reference sequence). The CDR3 has 14 amino acids. The CDR3 bases are TGTGCCTGGAATCGGGACAGCCGAAATGAAAAACTGTTTTTT. Protein sequence: CAWNRDSRNEKLFF.

V is TRBV7-9 and J is TRBJ1-1; D is ambiguous. Trimming removed 3 bases at V and 5 bases at J, with 10 bases between. Germline CDR1 SEHNR, CDR2 FQNEAQ (reference sequence). This CDR3 spans 13 amino acids. The CDR3 nucleotides are TGTGCCAGCAGCTTTACCCCGGGGACTGAAGCTTTCTTT. Amino acid sequence: CASSFTPGTEAFF.

The J gene is TRBJ2-2, the V gene TRBV29-1; D is perhaps TRBD1 (5 bases). V lost 4 bases and J 2 bases, leaving 8 bases between the germline ends. Germline CDR1 SQVTM, CDR2 ANQGSEA. CDR3 size: 13 residues. Written as DNA, the CDR3 is TGCAGCGTTGTCAGGGCTAACACCGGGGAGCTGTTTTTT. Encoded protein: CSVVRANTGELFF.

The chain joins TRBV27 to TRBJ2-3; 7 positions agree with TRBD2. V shed 5 bases and J 0 bases; nucleotides not matched to a gene: 17. Germline lookup yields CDR1 MNHEY and CDR2 SMNVEV (reference sequence). The CDR3 sequence is 19 residues long. The CDR3 protein is CASSPGLAATHASTDTQYF. The CDR3 DNA is TGTGCCAGCAGTCCCGGCCTAGCGGCGACCCATGCTAGCACAGATACGCAGTATTTT.

The chain employs TRBV6-5 and TRBJ1-2, with TRBD1 identical over 10 bases. The CDR3 runs to 14 residues. With 2 bases clipped from V and 8 bases from J, the junction kept 5 bases outside the gene matches. Germline V gene lookup returns CDR1 MNHEY and CDR2 SVGAGI. The CDR3 protein is CASSYGTGVSGYTF. CDR3 in DNA: TGTGCCAGCAGTTACGGGACAGGGGTTAGCGGCTACACCTTC.

The rearrangement joins TRBV5-1 to TRBJ2-3; 7 bases match TRBD2. Germline V gives CDR1 SGHRS, CDR2 YFSETQ. This CDR3 has 14 amino acids. V lost 4 bases, J lost 6 bases, and 8 bases stayed unmatched. CDR3: CASSPGAREDTQYF. In DNA form, the CDR3 reads TGCGCCAGCAGCCCCGGGGCGCGGGAGGATACGCAGTATTTT.

This sequence joins TRBV6-1 and TRBJ1-5, with 11 nucleotides matching TRBD1. The CDR3 extends over 15 amino acids. V gave up 2 bases and J gave up 4 bases; unmatched junction bases: 1. Germline-derived CDR1 and CDR2 are MNHNS and SASEGT. The CDR3 sequence: CASSEWDRGNQPQHF. The CDR3 coding sequence is TGTGCCAGCAGTGAATGGGACAGGGGGAATCAGCCCCAGCATTTT.

The chain combines TRBV28 with TRBJ1-6, with no clear D. This CDR3 spans 13 amino acids. In germline, CDR1 is MDHEN, CDR2 SYDVKM. V was shortened by 2 bases and J by 7 bases, with 6 bases between the two germline ends. The CDR3 DNA sequence: TGTGCCAGCAGTTTACCACGGAATTCACCCCTCCACTTT. It yields the protein CASSLPRNSPLHF.

This sequence joins TRBV4-3 and TRBJ2-5; D is perhaps TRBD2 (7 bases). With 0 bases removed from V and 5 bases from J, the gap between germline ends came to 13 bases. The CDR3 is 15 amino acids. From germline, CDR1 is LGHNA and CDR2 YSLEER. CDR3 DNA: TGCGCCAGCAGCCAAGAGAACGGGGGGCGGGAGACCCAGTACTTC. It encodes CASSQENGGRETQYF.

In DNA, the CDR3 is TGTGCCAGCAGTTTATCCGGGGGACTAAATGAGCAGTTCTTC. This translates into CASSLSGGLNEQFF. The chain links TRBV28 to TRBJ2-1; 7 bases are shared with TRBD2. V lost 1 base to trimming and J lost 7 bases; unmatched junction nucleotides: 4. This CDR3 has 14 amino acids. CDR1 is MDHEN and CDR2 is SYDVKM in the germline V gene.

The chain uses TRBV7-9 and TRBJ1-2; the D is unclear. CDR1 is SEHNR and CDR2 is FQNEAQ in the germline V gene (reference sequence). This CDR3 has 15 residues. Trimming took 2 bases from V and 0 from J, leaving 10 bases between them. The CDR3 loop is CASSLTPLANYGYTF. In DNA form, the CDR3 reads TGTGCCAGCAGCTTAACCCCTTTAGCTAACTATGGCTACACCTTC.

This clone appeared a single time. The CDR3 DNA sequence: TGCGCCAGCAGCCGCCGGGCAGGGGTACAAGATGGCTACACCTTC. As protein: CASSRRAGVQDGYTF. The genes are TRBV5-1 and TRBJ1-2; D is perhaps TRBD1 (6 bases). V was clipped by 4 bases and J by 6 bases, with 19 bases between them. Germline CDR1 SGHRS, CDR2 YFSETQ. The CDR3 consists of 15 residues.

This chain connects TRBV5-4 to TRBJ2-2; TRBD2 matches 11 bases. Per germline, CDR1 SGHNT and CDR2 YYREEE (reference sequence). The CDR3 is 17 amino acids. V trimming: 3 bases; J trimming: 5 bases; junction bases outside the gene matches: 9. The CDR3, as DNA: TGTGCCAGCAGCTCAGGAGGACTAGCGGGTCAAACCGGGGAGCTGTTTTTT. It codes for CASSSGGLAGQTGELFF.

This clone was observed once. The V and J genes are TRBV7-2 and TRBJ2-1; 8 bases line up with TRBD2. Trimming removed 5 bases from V and 1 base from J; junction bases left unmatched: 4. The CDR3 is made up of 15 amino acids. CDR1 is SGHTA, CDR2 FQGNSA, per germline. This chain's CDR3 is CASSPGRGSYNEQFF. CDR3 sequence (DNA): TGTGCCAGCAGCCCCGGGAGGGGGTCCTACAATGAGCAGTTCTTC.

J is TRBJ2-1 and V is TRBV7-8; 7 nucleotides align to TRBD1. V trimming: 4 bases; J trimming: 6 bases; junction bases outside the gene matches: 9. Germline-derived CDR1 and CDR2 are SGHVS and FQNEAQ. This CDR3 is built from 15 residues. For the CDR3, the DNA is TGTGCCAGCAGCTCACGACAGGGCGAAGTCAATGAGCAGTTCTTC. It translates to CASSSRQGEVNEQFF.

The chain combines TRBV11-3 with TRBJ2-1, with 7 bases that match TRBD2. Germline loops: CDR1 SGHNT, CDR2 YENEEA. Trimming cost V 4 bases and J 13 bases; bases outside gene matches: 13. The CDR3 extends over 14 amino acids. The CDR3, as DNA: TGTGCCAGCAGCTACGGCCGGGCGGGAGTCGAACAGTTCTTC. Its protein product is CASSYGRAGVEQFF.

The V and J genes are TRBV7-2 and TRBJ2-2; 8 bases fit TRBD1. CDR1 is SGHTA and CDR2 is FQGNSA in the germline V gene. V lost 6 bases and J lost 0; bases outside the gene matches: 3. This CDR3 has 15 residues. Here the CDR3 DNA reads TGTGCCAGCAGGCAGGGGGCCTCGAACACCGGGGAGCTGTTTTTT. Encoded protein: CASRQGASNTGELFF.

The chain links TRBV9 to TRBJ2-1; 13 bases fit TRBD2. The CDR3 consists of 14 residues. CDR1 and CDR2 (germline): SGDLS, YYNGEE. Losses at the gene ends were 8 bases for V and 7 bases for J; bases not matched to a gene: 6. The CDR3 bases are TGTGCCAGTGGGGGACTAGCGGGAAGAAATGAGCAGTTCTTC. Protein sequence: CASGGLAGRNEQFF.

The chain recombines TRBV7-2 with TRBJ1-1; 9 bases are a match to TRBD1. After removal of 4 bases from V and 5 bases from J, the junction contained 8 bases not matched to a gene. The CDR3 has 15 residues. Germline-derived CDR1 and CDR2 are SGHTA and FQGNSA. CDR3 amino acids: CASSSRTGAGTEAFF. The CDR3 DNA sequence: TGTGCCAGCAGCTCGAGGACAGGGGCGGGAACTGAAGCTTTCTTT. The full variable domain, completed using reference TRBV7-2 and TRBJ1-1, is GAGVSQSPSNKVTEKGKDVELRCDPISGHTALYWYRQSLGQGLEFLIYFQGNSAPDKSGLPSDRFSAERTGGSVSTLTIQRTQQEDSAVYLCASSSRTGAGTEAFFGQGTRLTVV.

The V and J genes are TRBV18 and TRBJ1-1, with TRBD1 matching over 7 bases. Trimming removed 4 bases from V and 4 bases from J; junction bases left unmatched: 12. In germline, CDR1 is KGHSH, CDR2 LQKENI. The CDR3 sequence is 16 residues long. Here the CDR3 DNA reads TGTGCCAGCTCACTTGGACAGGATAGAGAGGGCACTGAAGCTTTCTTT. The encoded protein is CASSLGQDREGTEAFF.

The chain employs TRBV4-3 and TRBJ2-1; 13 bases are shared with TRBD2. V was pared by 0 bases and J by 5 bases, with 7 bases of the junction left unmatched. Looked up from germline, CDR1 is LGHNA and CDR2 is YSLEER. The CDR3 sequence is 18 residues long. CDR3 in DNA: TGCGCCAGCAGCCAAGATCAGACTAGCGGGAGGTTGAACAATGAGCAGTTCTTC. Encoded protein: CASSQDQTSGRLNNEQFF.